A single sample gave rise to the 13 T cell receptor beta chains below, sequenced in a study of shared clonotypes between healthy human individuals. Clones were read by immunoSEQ multiplex PCR, and TCRdb kept only the in-frame ones, dropping some. The sample comprises about 2.2 million clones, more than 85% of which are singletons, and more than 1.5% rests with the top ten. CD45RO-negative cells were positively selected for CCR7, leaving out terminally differentiated effector memory CD45RA+ cells. Sample: naive CD8+ T cells from PBMCs. The receptors come from a man younger than 35 in good health. Some clones in this sample may be carry-over from other donors' samples.

Only one count was recorded for this clone. The V call is TRBV9, the J call TRBJ2-1; either TRBD1 or TRBD2 may supply D (6 bases each). The CDR3 covers 14 residues. The V gene lost 0 bases and the J gene lost 10 bases, with 14 bases spanning the gap. Germline CDR1 SGDLS, CDR2 YYNGEE. DNA for the CDR3: TGTGCCAGCAGCGTAGACCCGGAGGGGGGCGAGCAGTTCTTC. As protein: CASSVDPEGGEQFF.

The rearrangement uses TRBV6-6 and TRBJ2-7; 7 positions match TRBD2. Trimming cost V 6 bases and J 6 bases; bases outside gene matches: 11. This CDR3 contains 14 residues. The germline V gene has CDR1 MNHNY and CDR2 SVGAGI (reference sequence). CDR3 region: CASSQAGDPIEQYF. CDR3 in DNA: TGTGCCAGCAGCCAGGCGGGGGACCCAATCGAGCAGTACTTC.

This chain connects TRBV29-1 to TRBJ1-4; D possibly corresponds to TRBD1 (6 bases). This CDR3 has 12 amino acids. Germline CDR1 SQVTM, CDR2 ANQGSEA. V gave up 6 bases and J gave up 5 bases, with 10 bases separating them. CDR3 amino acids: CSVRGPNEKLFF. The CDR3 nucleotides read TGCAGCGTCCGGGGGCCAAATGAAAAACTGTTTTTT.

The rearrangement uses TRBV5-4 and TRBJ2-3; unclear D gene. This CDR3 comprises 15 residues. Germline assignment: CDR1 SGHNT and CDR2 YYREEE (reference sequence). Trimming cost V 0 bases and J 3 bases, with 11 bases left between them. CDR3 DNA: TGTGCCAGCAGCTTGGTCGATTCTGGAACAGATACGCAGTATTTT. Its protein is CASSLVDSGTDTQYF. The complete variable domain, with remaining parts taken from reference TRBV5-4 and TRBJ2-3, reads ETGVTQSPTHLIKTRGQQVTLRCSSQSGHNTVSWYQQALGQGPQFIFQYYREEENGRGNFPPRFSGLQFPNYSSELNVNALELDDSALYLCASSLVDSGTDTQYFGPGTRLTVL.

This clone was seen a single time. CDR3 DNA sequence: TGTGCCACCAGCAGAGACAGGGGCAACAATCAGCCCCAGCATTTT. This gives the protein CATSRDRGNNQPQHF. The chain is built from TRBV15 and TRBJ1-5, with a tentative D call TRBD1 (6 bases). Trimming took 0 bases from V and 3 from J, leaving 9 bases between them. The CDR3 length is 15 residues. Germline lookup yields CDR1 LNHNV and CDR2 YYDKDF (reference sequence).

CDR3 in DNA: TGTGCCAGCAGTCGAGCAGGGGGCACTGAAGCTTTCTTT. It translates to CASSRAGGTEAFF. The rearrangement uses TRBV28 and TRBJ1-1; 7 nucleotides match TRBD1. CDR3 length: 13 amino acids. Per the germline V gene, CDR1 is MDHEN and CDR2 is SYDVKM. V lost 5 bases, J lost 4 bases, and 4 bases stayed unmatched.

The count of this clone is one. The chain uses TRBV7-7 and TRBJ2-1; weak D call: TRBD1 (5 bases). The germline CDR1 and CDR2 sequences are SSHAT and FNYEAQ (reference sequence). CDR3 length equals 12 residues. V was cut by 3 bases and J by 8 bases, with 8 bases left in between. The CDR3 DNA reads TGTGCCAGCAGCTTCCAGGGTGATGAGCAGTTCTTC. Its translation is CASSFQGDEQFF.

V is TRBV30 and J is TRBJ2-2, with TRBD1 matching 8 bases. This CDR3 comprises 16 residues. The germline CDR1 and CDR2 sequences are GTSNPN and SVGIG (reference sequence). V trimming: 3 bases; J trimming: 7 bases; junction bases outside the gene matches: 13. This CDR3 is CAWREVGQGLYGELFF. The CDR3 nucleotides read TGTGCCTGGAGGGAGGTCGGACAGGGATTATACGGGGAGCTGTTTTTT.

The V call is TRBV28, the J call TRBJ2-2; 8 nucleotides match TRBD2. J was trimmed by 6 bases and V by 5 bases; bases with no gene match: 11. Germline lookup yields CDR1 MDHEN and CDR2 SYDVKM. The CDR3 is made up of 16 amino acids. Written as DNA, the CDR3 is TGTGCCAGCAGTCCGCCCCCTAGCGGGCGGGCCGGGGAGCTGTTTTTT. Its translation is CASSPPPSGRAGELFF. Looking up the rest from reference TRBV28 and TRBJ2-2 gives the full variable domain: DVKVTQSSRYLVKRTGEKVFLECVQDMDHENMFWYRQDPGLGLRLIYFSYDVKMKEKGDIPEGYSVSREKKERFSLILESASTNQTSMYLCASSPPPSGRAGELFFGEGSRLTVL.

The chain uses TRBV9 and TRBJ2-2; D gene ambiguous. The CDR3 runs to 14 residues. With 3 bases removed from V and 4 bases from J, the gap between germline ends came to 10 bases. Per germline, CDR1 SGDLS and CDR2 YYNGEE. DNA of the CDR3: TGTGCCAGCAGCGGGCGGTCCTCCACCGGGGAGCTGTTTTTT. Protein product: CASSGRSSTGELFF.

J is TRBJ2-7 and V is TRBV27; TRBD1 is a possible D gene (5 bases). Trimming took 4 bases from V and 0 from J, leaving 10 bases between them. The CDR3 runs to 14 residues. Per germline, CDR1 MNHEY and CDR2 SMNVEV (reference sequence). The CDR3 sequence: CASSSTDSSYEQYF. In DNA, the CDR3 is TGTGCCAGCAGTTCCACCGACAGCTCCTACGAGCAGTACTTC.

The rearrangement joins TRBV9 to TRBJ2-5; 8 nucleotides match TRBD1. This CDR3 is 15 amino acids long. The germline CDR1 and CDR2 sequences are SGDLS and YYNGEE. V trimming: 0 bases; J trimming: 4 bases; junction bases outside the gene matches: 5. CDR3: CASSVAQGARETQYF. The DNA for the CDR3 is TGTGCCAGCAGCGTAGCGCAGGGGGCGCGAGAGACCCAGTACTTC.

The chain carries TRBV2 and TRBJ1-2; D gene unclear. The CDR3 length is 12 residues. Germline CDR1 reads SNHLY; CDR2 reads FYNNEI. Trimming pared 7 bases from V and 7 bases from J, leaving 13 bases between. CDR3 sequence: CASTRGTAGYTF. Written as DNA, the CDR3 is TGTGCCAGCACGCGTGGAACGGCTGGCTACACCTTC.